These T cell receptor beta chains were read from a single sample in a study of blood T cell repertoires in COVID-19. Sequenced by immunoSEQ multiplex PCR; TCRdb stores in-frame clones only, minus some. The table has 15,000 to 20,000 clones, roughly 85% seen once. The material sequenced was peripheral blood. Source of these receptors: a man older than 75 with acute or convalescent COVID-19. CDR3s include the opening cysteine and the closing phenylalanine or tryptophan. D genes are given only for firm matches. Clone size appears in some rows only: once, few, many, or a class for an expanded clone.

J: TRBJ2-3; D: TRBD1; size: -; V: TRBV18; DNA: TGTGCCAGCTCACCTTCAGACAGGGGTACGCAGTATTTT; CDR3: CASSPSDRGTQYF
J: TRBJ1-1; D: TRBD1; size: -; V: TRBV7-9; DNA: TGTGCCAGCACTCCCAGGGGGACTGAAGCTTTCTTT; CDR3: CASTPRGTEAFF
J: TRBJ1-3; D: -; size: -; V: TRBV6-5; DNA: TGTGCCAGCTTTTCGACTCCTAAATACACCATATATTTT; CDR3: CASFSTPKYTIYF
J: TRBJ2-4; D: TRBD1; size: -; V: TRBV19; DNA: TGTGCCAGTAGTAGCCGACAGGGCCGGAACATTCAGTACTTC; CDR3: CASSSRQGRNIQYF
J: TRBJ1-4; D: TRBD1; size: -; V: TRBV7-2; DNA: TGTGCCAGCAGCTTCCGACAGGGGACAACTAATGAAAAACTGTTTTTT; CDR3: CASSFRQGTTNEKLFF
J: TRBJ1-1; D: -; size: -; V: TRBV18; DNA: TGTGCCAGCTCACCAGATCGGGGTTCGGTTACTGAAGCTTTCTTT; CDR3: CASSPDRGSVTEAFF
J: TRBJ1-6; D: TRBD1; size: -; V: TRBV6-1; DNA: TGTGCCAGCAGTGAATTTGATAGGGGACAGTCACCCCTCCACTTT; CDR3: CASSEFDRGQSPLHF
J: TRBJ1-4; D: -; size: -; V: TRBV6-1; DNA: TGTGCCAGCAGTGAAGGGACAGTTAGTGAAAAACTGTTTTTT; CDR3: CASSEGTVSEKLFF
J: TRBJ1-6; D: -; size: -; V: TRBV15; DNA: TGTGCCACCAGCAGTCAGGGGCCGATGGGAAGCTCCTATAATTCACCCCTCCACTTT; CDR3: CATSSQGPMGSSYNSPLHF
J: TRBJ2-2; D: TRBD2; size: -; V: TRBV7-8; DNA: TGTGCCAGCAGCCCGCTAGTGGCGGGGGGGCTAGGCACCGGGGAGCTGTTTTTT; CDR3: CASSPLVAGGLGTGELFF
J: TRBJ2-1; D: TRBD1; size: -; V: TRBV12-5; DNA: TGTGCTAGTGGTCGGACAGGGAGTGGGTACAATGAGCAGTTCTTC; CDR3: CASGRTGSGYNEQFF
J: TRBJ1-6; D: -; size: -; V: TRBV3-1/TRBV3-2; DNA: TGTGCCAGCAGCTCAAGACGGCAGGATAATTCACCCCTCCACTTT; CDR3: CASSSRRQDNSPLHF
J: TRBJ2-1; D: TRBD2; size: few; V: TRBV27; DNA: TGTGCCAGCACCTCTGGGGGGGGTGGGAACAATGAGCAGTTCTTC; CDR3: CASTSGGGGNNEQFF
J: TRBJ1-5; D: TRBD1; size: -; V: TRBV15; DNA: TGTGCCACCAGCCCACGACAGGGATTGGACCAGCCCCAGCATTTT; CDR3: CATSPRQGLDQPQHF
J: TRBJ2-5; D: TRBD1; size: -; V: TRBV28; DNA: TGTGCCAGCAGTTTTGACAGGGGGCGTATCCAAGAGACCCAGTACTTC; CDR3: CASSFDRGRIQETQYF
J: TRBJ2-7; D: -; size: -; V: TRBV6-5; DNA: TGTGCCAGCAGGACAGGCAGGTACGAGCAGTACTTC; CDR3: CASRTGRYEQYF
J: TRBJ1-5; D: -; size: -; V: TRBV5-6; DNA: TGTGCCAGCAGCTTGTTAGGCAATCAGCCCCAGCATTTT; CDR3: CASSLLGNQPQHF
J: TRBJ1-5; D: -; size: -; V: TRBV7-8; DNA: TGTGCCAGCAGCTTAGGGAGGAGACCCAATCAGCCCCAGCATTTT; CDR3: CASSLGRRPNQPQHF
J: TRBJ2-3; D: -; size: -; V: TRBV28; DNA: TGTGCCAGCGCTGACCCCACTAGAAACACAGATACGCAGTATTTT; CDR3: CASADPTRNTDTQYF
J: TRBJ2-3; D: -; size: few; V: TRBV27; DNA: TGTGCCAGCAGGGCAGGGGCAGATACGCAGTATTTT; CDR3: CASRAGADTQYF
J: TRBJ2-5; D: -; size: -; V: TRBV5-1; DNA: TGCGCCAGCAGCTTGGCGGAGGCAGAGACCCAGTACTTC; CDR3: CASSLAEAETQYF
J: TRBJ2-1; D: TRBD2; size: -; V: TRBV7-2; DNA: TGTGCCAGCAGGGGACGGGGACTAGCAGGGAATGAGCAGTTCTTC; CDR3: CASRGRGLAGNEQFF
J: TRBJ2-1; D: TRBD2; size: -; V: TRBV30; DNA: TGTGCCTGGAGTAAAGGATCAGGACTAGCGGACAATGAGCAGTTCTTC; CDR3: CAWSKGSGLADNEQFF
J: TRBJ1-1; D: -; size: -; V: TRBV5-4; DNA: TGTGCCAGCAGCTTGGCCCGGTTTGGTTTTCATGAGGCTTTCTTT; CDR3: CASSLARFGFHEAFF
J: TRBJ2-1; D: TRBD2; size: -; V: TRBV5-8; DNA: TGTGCCAGCAGCTTGGGGACTAGCCGCGATGAGCAGTTCTTC; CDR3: CASSLGTSRDEQFF
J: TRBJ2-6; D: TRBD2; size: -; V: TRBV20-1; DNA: TGCAGTGCTAGTTTCTTGCTAGCGGATGCCTCTGGGGCCAACGTCCTGACTTTC; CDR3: CSASFLLADASGANVLTF
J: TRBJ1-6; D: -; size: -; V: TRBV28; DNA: TGTGCCAGCGGGATACAGGGAAGAGGTTCACCCCTCCACTTT; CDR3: CASGIQGRGSPLHF
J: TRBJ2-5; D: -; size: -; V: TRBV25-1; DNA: TGTGCCAGCAGTGCCACAGGGAGCCAAGAGACCCAGTACTTC; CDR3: CASSATGSQETQYF
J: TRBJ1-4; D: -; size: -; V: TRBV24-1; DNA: TGTGCCACCAGTGCCGGAGCAGGACGGGGTGAAAAACTGTTTTTT; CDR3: CATSAGAGRGEKLFF
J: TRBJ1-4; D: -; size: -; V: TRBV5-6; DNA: TGTGCCAGCAGCGTATCCGGGACTCCAGAAAAACTGTTTTTT; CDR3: CASSVSGTPEKLFF
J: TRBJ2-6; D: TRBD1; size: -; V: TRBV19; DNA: TGTGCCAGCCTACAGGGGGCTACTGGGGCCAACGTCCTGACTTTC; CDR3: CASLQGATGANVLTF
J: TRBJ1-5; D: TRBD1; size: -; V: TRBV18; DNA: TGTGCCAGCTCACCGGACAGGGGTTTTCAGCCCCAGCATTTT; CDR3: CASSPDRGFQPQHF